Presented here are 23 T cell receptor beta chains from one specimen sequenced in a study of blood T cell repertoires in COVID-19 (dated by TCRdb to about 2020). Libraries came from the immunoSEQ multiplex PCR assay. In its TCRdb copy, this immuneACCESS table keeps in-frame sequences only and misses some clones. Where compared with another copy, unresolved V genes explain less than half of these, and the others have no known cause. This sample holds about 400,000 clones; roughly 86% were observed only once. The top ten clonotypes cover about 1.9% of the sample. The sample taken for sequencing was PBMCs or T cells enriched from blood (not recorded which). The receptors were sampled from a man aged 40-49 years in a cohort exposed to, infected with or recovered from COVID-19 (not recorded which).

This clone was seen only once. The V call is TRBV7-2, the J call TRBJ2-1, with unresolved D. CDR1 is SGHTA and CDR2 is FQGNSA in the germline V gene. This CDR3 has 14 amino acids. The V gene lost 8 bases and the J gene lost 8 bases, with 19 bases spanning the gap. CDR3 region: CASCPPGVRDEQFF. The DNA of the CDR3 is TGTGCCAGCTGTCCCCCGGGTGTCCGCGATGAGCAGTTCTTC.

The chain carries TRBV18 and TRBJ2-3, with 8 bases identical to TRBD1. V shed 1 base and J 2 bases; nucleotides not matched to a gene: 5. Germline CDR1 and CDR2: KGHSH and LQKENI. The CDR3 extends over 16 amino acids. Written as DNA, the CDR3 is TGTGCCAGCTCACCACGGAGGACAGGGTACACAGATACGCAGTATTTT. Protein product: CASSPRRTGYTDTQYF.

This clone was seen once. The V call is TRBV20-1, the J call TRBJ2-3; 10 bases align to TRBD2. The CDR3 has 16 residues. Per germline, CDR1 DFQATT and CDR2 SNEGSKA (reference sequence). V gave up 3 bases and J gave up 4 bases; unmatched junction bases: 10. In DNA form, the CDR3 reads TGCAGTGCTAGTATGGCTAGCGGGAGTCTCGCAGATACGCAGTATTTT. Translated, it gives CSASMASGSLADTQYF.

The chain joins TRBV7-6 to TRBJ1-6; 9 positions match TRBD1. The CDR3 contains 15 residues. From germline, CDR1 is SGHVS and CDR2 FNYEAQ. V dropped 5 bases and J dropped 7; count of bases not matched to a gene: 6. CDR3 protein: CASSPGTGYNSPLHF. The DNA for the CDR3 is TGTGCCAGCAGCCCCGGGACAGGGTACAATTCACCCCTCCACTTT.

In this sample, this clone turned up a few times. The chain has TRBV9 and TRBJ1-1, with 9 bases identical to TRBD1. Germline trimming cut 3 bases from V and 3 bases from J; bases unmatched to any gene: 3. The V gene's germline CDR1 is SGDLS and CDR2 YYNGEE. The length of the CDR3 is 14 residues. CDR3 nucleotide sequence: TGTGCCAGCAGCGAGGGACAGGGTGACACTGAAGCTTTCTTT. This sequence encodes CASSEGQGDTEAFF.

The chain employs TRBV7-9 and TRBJ1-2, with a possible D match to TRBD1 (5 bases). Germline V lookup: CDR1 SEHNR, CDR2 FQNEAQ (reference sequence). V lost 5 bases, J lost 3 bases, and 13 bases lay in between. The CDR3 has 14 residues. DNA for the CDR3: TGTGCCAGCAGCCCCGGGGGGGGTTACTATGGCTACACCTTC. Protein product: CASSPGGGYYGYTF.

The rearrangement joins TRBV4-2 to TRBJ1-2; 7 nucleotides match TRBD1. This CDR3 is 15 amino acids long. Trimming at V came to 0 bases and at J to 9 bases, leaving 10 bases not matched to a gene. CDR1 LGHNA and CDR2 YNFKEQ come from the germline V gene. The CDR3 DNA follows: TGTGCCAGCAGCCAAGATTTGACAGGGCAGAGAAGCTACACCTTC. This translates into CASSQDLTGQRSYTF.

The V gene is TRBV24-1, the J gene TRBJ1-2; D may be TRBD1 (6 bases). The CDR3 consists of 15 residues. The germline V gene has CDR1 KGHDR and CDR2 SFDVKD. The V gene lost 8 bases and the J gene lost 0 bases, with 15 bases spanning the gap. CDR3 sequence (DNA): TGTGCCACCAACGGGGGGCCACAAGCTAACTATGGCTACACCTTC. It yields the protein CATNGGPQANYGYTF.

Only one count was recorded for this clone. This sequence joins TRBV3-1 (or the pseudogene TRBV3-2) and TRBJ2-7; D gene ambiguous. With 0 bases removed from V and 7 bases from J, the gap between germline ends came to 4 bases. This CDR3 contains 11 residues. Germline V CDR1 and CDR2: LGHDT, YNNKEL (reference sequence). CDR3 in amino acids: CASSQEREQYF. Written as DNA, the CDR3 is TGTGCCAGCAGCCAAGAACGGGAGCAGTACTTC.

The gene calls are TRBV5-1 and TRBJ2-7; 10 bases align to TRBD2. The V segment lost 5 bases and the J segment 3 bases; nucleotides outside the gene matches: 8. This CDR3 comprises 15 residues. Germline CDR1 and CDR2: SGHRS and YFSETQ. CDR3 sequence reads: CASRSGTSEFYEQYF. In DNA form, the CDR3 reads TGCGCCAGCAGATCCGGGACTAGCGAATTCTACGAGCAGTACTTC.

The chain recombines TRBV12-2 with TRBJ2-7; TRBD2 is the table's D call, not checked against the DNA. TRBV12-2 is given as a pseudogene. The CDR3 has 16 residues. The chain's CDR3 is CASSTRRGGGAYEQYF. In DNA form, the CDR3 reads TGTGCAAGCTCGACCCGGCGGGGCGGGGGAGCCTACGAGCAGTACTTC.

The rearrangement uses TRBV5-1 and TRBJ2-7; 13 nucleotides line up with TRBD2. This CDR3 spans 15 amino acids. J gave up 2 bases and V 4 bases, and 3 bases lay outside the gene matches. Germline V gene sequence: CDR1 SGHRS, CDR2 YFSETQ. CDR3 in amino acids: CASSTGLAGTYEQYF. The DNA for the CDR3 is TGCGCCAGCAGCACGGGACTAGCGGGGACCTACGAGCAGTACTTC.

The V call is TRBV4-1, the J call TRBJ2-7; D perhaps matches TRBD2 (5 bases). Trimming shortened V by 0 bases and J by 11 bases, and 23 bases separated the two germline ends. This CDR3 is 16 amino acids long. Germline CDR1 reads MGHRA; CDR2 reads YSYEKL. CDR3 loop: CASSQEDSRASSGKYF. The CDR3 DNA is TGCGCCAGCAGCCAAGAGGACTCCCGGGCCTCCTCCGGGAAGTACTTC.

As DNA, the CDR3 is TGTGCCACCAGTGACCCCTCGGGATCGAACACTGAAGCTTTCTTT. Protein: CATSDPSGSNTEAFF. The chain links TRBV24-1 to TRBJ1-1; no definite D call. The ends were cut back, 4 bases at V and 1 base at J, with 12 bases in the middle. The CDR3 covers 15 residues. Germline V lookup: CDR1 KGHDR, CDR2 SFDVKD.

Comments on this clone: Its ends do not fully match the called genes, so a read error is possible. The chain is built from TRBV29-1 and TRBJ2-1, with 14 bases that match TRBD2. This CDR3 has 17 residues. Germline CDR1 SQVTM, CDR2 ANQGSEA. The CDR3: CSVERGLAGAPYTEQFF. For the CDR3, the DNA is TGCAGCGTTGAGCGGGGACTAGCGGGAGCTCCGTACACTGAGCAGTTCTTC.

The rearrangement uses TRBV11-2 and TRBJ1-1; D is unclear. Germline V lookup: CDR1 SGHAT, CDR2 FQNNGV. The V end lost 0 bases, the J end lost 5 bases, and 10 bases lay between the germline ends. CDR3 length: 14 amino acids. The CDR3 DNA is TGTGCCAGCAGCTTAGATCGAATAGTAACTGAAGCTTTCTTT. Translated: CASSLDRIVTEAFF.

This rearrangement joins TRBV9 to TRBJ2-2, with a possible D match to TRBD1 (5 bases). V was shortened by 1 base and J by 3 bases, with 13 bases between the two germline ends. The germline V gene encodes CDR1 SGDLS and CDR2 YYNGEE. This CDR3 is built from 16 residues. DNA for the CDR3: TGTGCCAGCAGCGTAATAGGGGCCGGCGACACCGGGGAGCTGTTTTTT. It codes for CASSVIGAGDTGELFF.

J is TRBJ2-7 and V is TRBV28; D call uncertain. CDR1 is MDHEN, CDR2 SYDVKM, per germline. The CDR3 extends over 13 amino acids. V was trimmed by 6 bases and J by 7 bases, leaving 16 bases between them. CDR3 sequence reads: CASSPTRFGEQYF. For the CDR3, the DNA is TGTGCCAGCAGCCCGACACGGTTTGGGGAGCAGTACTTC. Based on the CDR3 plus reference TRBV28 and TRBJ2-7, the full variable domain is DVKVTQSSRYLVKRTGEKVFLECVQDMDHENMFWYRQDPGLGLRLIYFSYDVKMKEKGDIPEGYSVSREKKERFSLILESASTNQTSMYLCASSPTRFGEQYFGPGTRLTVT.

V and J are TRBV10-1 and TRBJ1-1, with 8 nucleotides matching TRBD1. The CDR3 is 13 amino acids. With 7 bases clipped from V and 6 bases from J, the junction kept 7 bases outside the gene matches. Germline loops: CDR1 WNHNN, CDR2 SYGVQD (reference sequence). The chain's CDR3 is CASISSGGSEAFF. DNA of the CDR3: TGCGCCAGCATTTCTTCAGGGGGCTCTGAAGCTTTCTTT.

Here the CDR3 DNA reads TGTGCCAGCAATGTTGAGCAGGGGAAAAATAGGGGTAATCAGCCCCAGCATTTT. The encoded protein is CASNVEQGKNRGNQPQHF. This chain uses TRBV2 with TRBJ1-5; D perhaps matches TRBD1 (6 bases). Germline V gene lookup returns CDR1 SNHLY and CDR2 FYNNEI. The V and J ends lost 7 bases and 4 bases respectively, with 26 bases between them. The CDR3 is 18 amino acids.

The gene calls are TRBV6-5 and TRBJ2-1; TRBD2 might be the D (5 bases). Trimming pared 6 bases from V and 16 bases from J, leaving 16 bases between. Germline lookup yields CDR1 MNHEY and CDR2 SVGAGI. The CDR3 has 11 residues. For the CDR3, the DNA is TGTGCCAGCAGAAGAGGGATGGTCGGCTTCTTC. Translating gives CASRRGMVGFF.

A few counts support this clone. The J gene is TRBJ2-7, the V gene TRBV6-1, with a tentative D call TRBD2 (5 bases). The CDR3 runs to 13 residues. Trimming removed 3 bases from V and 4 bases from J, with 10 bases in between. From germline, CDR1 is MNHNS and CDR2 SASEGT. CDR3 residues: CASSEGGWYEQYF. DNA for the CDR3: TGTGCCAGCAGTGAGGGCGGGTGGTACGAGCAGTACTTC.

The J gene is TRBJ2-5, the V gene TRBV19; D is perhaps TRBD2 (6 bases). Germline CDR1 and CDR2: LNHDA and SQIVND (reference sequence). Between the trimmed V and J ends, which lost 6 bases and 1 base, there was a span of 12 bases. The CDR3 consists of 14 residues. The CDR3 sequence: CASSRRDSQETQYF. The CDR3 bases are TGTGCCAGTAGCCGCCGGGACTCCCAAGAGACCCAGTACTTC.